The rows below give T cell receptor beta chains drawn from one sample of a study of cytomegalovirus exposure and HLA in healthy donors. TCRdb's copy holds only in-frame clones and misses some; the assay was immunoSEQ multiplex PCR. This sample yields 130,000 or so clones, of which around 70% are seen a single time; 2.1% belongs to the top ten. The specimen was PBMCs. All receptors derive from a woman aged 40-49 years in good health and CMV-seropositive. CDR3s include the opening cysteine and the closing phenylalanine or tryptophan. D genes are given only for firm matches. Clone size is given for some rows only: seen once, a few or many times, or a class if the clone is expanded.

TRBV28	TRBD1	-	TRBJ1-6	CASSRDRESSPLHF	TGTGCCAGCAGTCGGGACAGGGAGAGTTCACCCCTCCACTTT
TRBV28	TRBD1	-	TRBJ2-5	CASSPHRGPRETQYF	TGTGCCAGCAGCCCTCACAGGGGGCCCCGAGAGACCCAGTACTTC
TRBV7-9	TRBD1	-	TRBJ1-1	CASTRQGIRMNTEAFF	TGTGCCAGCACCAGACAGGGGATACGGATGAACACTGAAGCTTTCTTT
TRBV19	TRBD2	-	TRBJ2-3	CASTPLAGGRTDTQYF	TGTGCCAGTACCCCCCTAGCGGGGGGCCGCACAGATACGCAGTATTTT
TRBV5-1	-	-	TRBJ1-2	CASSLDSVGTGGYTF	TGCGCCAGCAGCTTGGATTCGGTGGGCACTGGTGGCTACACCTTC
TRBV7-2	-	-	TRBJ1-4	CASTSEGGEKLFF	TGTGCCAGCACCTCGGAAGGGGGTGAAAAACTGTTTTTT
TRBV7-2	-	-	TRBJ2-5	CASSFGGAQETQYF	TGTGCCAGCAGCTTCGGAGGAGCCCAAGAGACCCAGTACTTC
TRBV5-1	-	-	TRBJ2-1	CASSTRGVSYNEQFF	TGCGCCAGCAGCACCCGAGGTGTATCCTACAATGAGCAGTTCTTC
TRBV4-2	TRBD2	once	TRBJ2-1	CASSQDPSLSGAMGSGRLQFF	TGTGCCAGCAGCCAAGATCCTTCTCTCTCCGGGGCGATGGGTAGCGGGAGGTTACAGTTCTTC
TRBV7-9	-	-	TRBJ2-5	CASSLRLEETQYF	TGTGCCAGCAGCTTACGACTAGAAGAGACCCAGTACTTC
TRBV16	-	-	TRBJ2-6	CASSPGQGGISGANVLTF	TGTGCCAGCAGCCCAGGACAGGGAGGGATCTCTGGGGCCAACGTCCTGACTTTC